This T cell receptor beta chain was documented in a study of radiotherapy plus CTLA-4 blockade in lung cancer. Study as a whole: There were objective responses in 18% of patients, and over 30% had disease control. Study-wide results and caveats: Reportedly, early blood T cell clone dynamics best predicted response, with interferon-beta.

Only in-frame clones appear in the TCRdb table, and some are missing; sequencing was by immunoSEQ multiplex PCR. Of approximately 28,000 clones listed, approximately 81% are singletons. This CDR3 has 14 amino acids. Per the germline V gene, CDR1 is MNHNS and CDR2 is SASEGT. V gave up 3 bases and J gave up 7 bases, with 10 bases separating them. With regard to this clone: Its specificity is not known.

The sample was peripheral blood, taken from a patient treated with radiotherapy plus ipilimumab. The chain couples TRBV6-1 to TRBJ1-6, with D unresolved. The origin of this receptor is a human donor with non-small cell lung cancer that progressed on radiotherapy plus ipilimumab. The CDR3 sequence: CASSEDGKNSPLHF. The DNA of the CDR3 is TGTGCCAGCAGTGAGGACGGGAAGAATTCACCCCTCCACTTT.